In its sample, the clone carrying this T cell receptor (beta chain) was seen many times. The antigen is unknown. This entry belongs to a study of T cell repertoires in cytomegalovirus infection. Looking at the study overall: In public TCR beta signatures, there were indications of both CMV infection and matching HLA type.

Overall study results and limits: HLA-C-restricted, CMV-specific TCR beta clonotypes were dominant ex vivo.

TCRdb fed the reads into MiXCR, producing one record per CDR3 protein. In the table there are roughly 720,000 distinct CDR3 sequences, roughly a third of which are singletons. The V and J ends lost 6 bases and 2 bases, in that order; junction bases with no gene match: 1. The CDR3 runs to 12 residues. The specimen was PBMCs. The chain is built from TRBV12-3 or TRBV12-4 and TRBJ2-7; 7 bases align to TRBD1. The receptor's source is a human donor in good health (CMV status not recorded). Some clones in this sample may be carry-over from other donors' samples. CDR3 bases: TGTGCCAGCAGGGGACAGACCTACGAGCAGTACTTC. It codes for CASRGQTYEQYF.